Listed here are 32 T cell receptor beta chains from one sample, sequenced in a study of T cells in Graves' hyperthyroidism and ophthalmopathy (dated by TCRdb to between 2019 and 2020). The library was obtained by multiplex PCR. Reads for this sample came from an Illumina HiSeq 2000. Amplification of TCR beta CDR3 regions was carried out from RNA transcripts. A first-round RT-PCR of the TCR CDR3 used the HTBI primer set with the Qiagen OneStep RT-PCR kit. TCRdb reprocessed the public reads (quality trimming at Q25 with fastp, clone calling with MiXCR) and kept in-frame beta chains. One record per CDR3 amino acid sequence lists the most common genes and DNA. The sample has 500,000 or so distinct CDR3 sequences on record, over 15% of them singletons. Approximately 18% of the sample is held by the ten biggest clonotypes. The sample consisted of blood. The source is a woman aged 18-29 years with Graves' ophthalmopathy.

This clonotype was seen repeatedly, ten times or more. This rearrangement joins TRBV7-9 to TRBJ1-1; maybe TRBD1 (6 bases). CDR1 is SEHNR and CDR2 is FQNEAQ in the germline V gene (reference sequence). V dropped 5 bases and J dropped 2 bases, with 21 bases sitting between them. CDR3 length equals 17 residues. This CDR3 reads CASSPTTGGGGNTEAFF. Here the CDR3 DNA reads TGTGCCAGCAGCCCGACGACCGGAGGGGGGGGCAACACTGAAGCTTTCTTT.

In DNA form, the CDR3 reads TGTGCCAGCAGCCCCCTGGCAGGGGACTATGGCTACACCTTC. This sequence encodes CASSPLAGDYGYTF. The chain links TRBV6-1 to TRBJ1-2; D is perhaps TRBD1 (6 bases). The CDR3 runs to 14 residues. Between the trimmed V and J ends, which lost 6 bases and 3 bases, there was a span of 14 bases. Germline V CDR1 and CDR2: MNHNS, SASEGT.

This clonotype was found a few times. Possible read error: a much larger clone is one base away. This chain joins TRBV3-1 and TRBJ1-3; 8 nucleotides align to TRBD1. This CDR3 spans 17 amino acids. Germline CDR1 and CDR2: LGHDT and YNNKEL (reference sequence). This chain's CDR3 is CGSSQVRTGGTGNTIYF. CDR3 nucleotides: TGTGGCAGCAGCCAAGTAAGAACAGGGGGTACTGGAAACACCATATATTTT.

The chain links TRBV12-5 to TRBJ1-1; D ambiguous. CDR1 and CDR2 (germline): LGHNT, FRNRAP. This CDR3 is 14 amino acids long. Deletions cut 6 bases from V and 1 base from J, with 12 bases between. CDR3 sequence: CASGSLEANTEAFF. Here the CDR3 DNA reads TGTGCTAGTGGCTCCCTCGAGGCGAACACTGAAGCTTTCTTT.

Details on this clonotype: A much larger clone is a single base away; this may be a read error. V usage is TRBV12-3 or TRBV12-4 and J usage is TRBJ1-1, with unresolved D. The CDR3 totals 14 residues. Written as DNA, the CDR3 is TGTGCCAGCAGTTTATTCACAATGAACACTGAAGCTCTCTTT. As protein: CASSLFTMNTEALF.

V usage is TRBV29-1 and J usage is TRBJ1-1, with D perhaps matching TRBD1 (6 bases). Germline V gene sequence: CDR1 SQVTM, CDR2 ANQGSEA. Trimming removed 6 bases from V and 3 bases from J, with 14 bases in between. This CDR3 comprises 13 residues. The CDR3 DNA is TGCAGCGTCGCCGCGGCAGGGGACACTGAAGCTTTCTTT. This codes for CSVAAAGDTEAFF.

Concerning this clonotype: Germline and junction disagree at one end, which may indicate a read error. The J gene is TRBJ1-4, the V gene TRBV7-3; D ambiguous. The germline V gene has CDR1 SGHTA and CDR2 FQGTGA. CDR3 size: 16 residues. CDR3 protein: CANSPPDSTDLRKLFF. In DNA, the CDR3 is TGTGCCAACAGCCCCCCGGACTCCACCGACTTGCGAAAACTGTTTTTT.

The sample holds many counts of this clonotype. The V gene is TRBV3-1, the J gene TRBJ2-1; D is uncertain. V dropped 1 base and J dropped 8 bases, with 15 bases sitting between them. Germline V gene data show CDR1 as LGHDT and CDR2 as YNNKEL (reference sequence). CDR3 length: 15 residues. This CDR3 is CASSQGSDPIDEQFF. The CDR3 DNA is TGTGCCAGCAGCCAAGGAAGTGACCCTATCGATGAGCAGTTCTTC.

This clonotype was counted ten times or more. V is TRBV10-3 and J is TRBJ2-3; 10 bases are a match to TRBD2. Germline CDR1 ENHRY, CDR2 SYGVKD. The length of the CDR3 is 15 residues. Trimming at V came to 6 bases and at J to 5 bases, leaving 8 bases not matched to a gene. This chain's CDR3 is CAISGLAGDVDTQYF. The CDR3 DNA sequence: TGTGCCATCAGCGGGCTAGCGGGAGATGTAGATACGCAGTATTTT.

The chain recombines TRBV5-1 with TRBJ1-3, with D tentatively TRBD1 (6 bases). Looked up from germline, CDR1 is SGHRS and CDR2 is YFSETQ. Trimming cost V 4 bases and J 6 bases, with 14 bases left between them. The CDR3 covers 14 residues. The CDR3 DNA reads TGCGCCAGCAGCCCGGTGACAGGCGAAAACACCATATATTTT. It encodes CASSPVTGENTIYF.

The table lists this clonotype with a few counts. This chain connects TRBV6-1 to TRBJ2-1; TRBD2 matches 14 bases. Trimming took 5 bases from V and 2 from J; bases not matched to a gene: 2. Per germline, CDR1 MNHNS and CDR2 SASEGT. CDR3 size: 16 residues. CDR3 amino acids: CASSRTSGRTYNEQFF. In DNA form, the CDR3 reads TGTGCCAGCAGTCGGACTAGCGGGAGGACCTACAATGAGCAGTTCTTC.

This clonotype was seen more than once but under ten times. The V and J genes are TRBV29-1 and TRBJ2-2, with 8 bases aligning to TRBD1. Germline V lookup: CDR1 SQVTM, CDR2 ANQGSEA. The CDR3 has 13 amino acids. V gave up 7 bases and J gave up 5 bases; unmatched junction bases: 6. CDR3 sequence (DNA): TGCAGCGGAGGGACAGGAGCAACCGGGGAGCTGTTTTTT. As protein: CSGGTGATGELFF.

This clonotype was observed many times. The gene calls are TRBV28 and TRBJ1-3; 7 positions match TRBD1. Germline V lookup: CDR1 MDHEN, CDR2 SYDVKM. After removal of 5 bases from V and 2 bases from J, the junction contained 3 bases not matched to a gene. The CDR3 has 14 residues. DNA for the CDR3: TGTGCCAGCAGTCCAGGGGGGGCTGGAAACACCATATATTTT. Amino acid sequence: CASSPGGAGNTIYF.

This clonotype has a count of ten or more. The chain is built from TRBV28 and TRBJ1-4; D not resolved. Looked up from germline, CDR1 is MDHEN and CDR2 is SYDVKM. V lost 5 bases and J lost 2, with 15 bases in between. This CDR3 region has 16 residues. The CDR3 DNA reads as TGTGCCAGCAGTCCAGACCTACGGGGTACTAATGAAAAACTGTTTTTT. Translating gives CASSPDLRGTNEKLFF.

This clonotype has at least ten counts. The chain recombines TRBV10-3 with TRBJ1-1; the D is unclear. CDR1 and CDR2 (germline): ENHRY, SYGVKD. This CDR3 comprises 13 residues. The V end was cut by 0 bases, the J end by 6 bases, with 8 bases between. CDR3 in amino acids: CAISESSGAEAFF. DNA for the CDR3: TGTGCCATCAGTGAGTCGAGTGGGGCTGAAGCTTTCTTT.

The chain is built from TRBV7-2 and TRBJ1-2, with D tentatively TRBD1 (6 bases). From germline, CDR1 is SGHTA and CDR2 FQGNSA. This CDR3 comprises 15 residues. V was cut by 3 bases and J by 1 base, with 12 bases left in between. CDR3 sequence: CASSLRGLGNYGYTF. The CDR3 coding sequence is TGTGCCAGCAGCTTGAGGGGGTTGGGTAACTATGGCTACACCTTC. Drawing the rest from reference TRBV7-2 and TRBJ1-2, the complete variable domain is GAGVSQSPSNKVTEKGKDVELRCDPISGHTALYWYRQSLGQGLEFLIYFQGNSAPDKSGLPSDRFSAERTGGSVSTLTIQRTQQEDSAVYLCASSLRGLGNYGYTFGSGTRLTVV.

The rearrangement links TRBV29-1 to TRBJ2-2; D ambiguous. V gave up 4 bases and J gave up 1 base, with 7 bases separating them. The CDR3 has 13 residues. Germline CDR1 SQVTM, CDR2 ANQGSEA. The CDR3 region has the DNA TGCAGCGTTGTGGCAGGGAACACCGGGGAGCTGTTTTTT. Amino acids: CSVVAGNTGELFF.

In its sample, this clonotype was seen a few times. The chain couples TRBV19 to TRBJ2-1, with 11 bases identical to TRBD2. Per the germline V gene, CDR1 is LNHDA and CDR2 is SQIVND (reference sequence). This CDR3 region has 16 residues. The ends lost 5 bases at V and 6 bases at J; junction bases unmatched: 9. Here the CDR3 reads CASSGSGRAGSNEQFF. The CDR3 region has the DNA TGTGCCAGTAGTGGTAGCGGGAGGGCCGGGAGCAATGAGCAGTTCTTC. The full variable domain, rest sourced from reference TRBV19 and TRBJ2-1, is DGGITQSPKYLFRKEGQNVTLSCEQNLNHDAMYWYRQDPGQGLRLIYYSQIVNDFQKGDIAEGYSVSREKKESFPLTVTSAQKNPTAFYLCASSGSGRAGSNEQFFGPGTRLTVL.

A few counts support this clonotype. The chain is built from TRBV7-9 and TRBJ2-1; D unresolved. Germline V gene sequence: CDR1 SEHNR, CDR2 FQNEAQ (reference sequence). The CDR3 has 14 amino acids. The ends were cut back, 2 bases at V and 8 bases at J, with 13 bases in the middle. The CDR3 DNA is TGTGCCAGCAGCTTATTACAACTAAGTGATGAGCAGTTCTTC. Amino acid sequence: CASSLLQLSDEQFF.

This clonotype showed up many times. The J gene is TRBJ1-1, the V gene TRBV5-1; D is perhaps TRBD1 (6 bases). In germline, CDR1 is SGHRS, CDR2 YFSETQ. V lost 2 bases and J 1 base, leaving 18 bases between the germline ends. The CDR3 totals 17 residues. CDR3 protein: CASSFFPLTGTNTEAFF. The DNA for the CDR3 is TGCGCCAGCAGCTTTTTTCCCCTTACAGGGACGAACACTGAAGCTTTCTTT.

In its sample, this clonotype was seen many times. The chain is built from TRBV27 and TRBJ1-1; D is ambiguous. V was shortened by 4 bases and J by 5 bases, with 14 bases between the two germline ends. There are 14 residues in the CDR3. Germline V gives CDR1 MNHEY, CDR2 SMNVEV (reference sequence). The CDR3 DNA is TGTGCCAGCAGTTCTATGAGCTACGGAACTGAAGCTTTCTTT. It is translated as CASSSMSYGTEAFF.

With respect to this clonotype: A much larger clone sits a single nucleotide away, making a read error possible. The chain carries TRBV6-5 and TRBJ2-7; D unresolved. Germline-derived CDR1 and CDR2 are MNHEY and SVGAGI. The CDR3 loop spans 15 amino acids. CDR3: CASSHSIVGSYEQYF. The CDR3 DNA reads TGTGCCAGCAGTCACTCGATAGTGGGCTCCTACGAGCAGTACTTC.

This clonotype has a count of ten or more. V and J are TRBV11-2 and TRBJ2-3; no clear D. Trimming pared 3 bases from V and 7 bases from J, leaving 8 bases between. The CDR3 is made up of 12 amino acids. The germline V gene has CDR1 SGHAT and CDR2 FQNNGV. CDR3 residues: CASSLGPYTQYF. The CDR3 DNA reads TGTGCCAGCAGCTTGGGCCCGTATACGCAGTATTTT.

This clonotype was picked up a small number of times. The CDR3 region has the DNA TGCGCCAGCAGCCACGAAAGCTCCTACGAGCAGTACTTC. This codes for CASSHESSYEQYF. The J gene is TRBJ2-7, the V gene TRBV4-1; D gene ambiguous. The CDR3 has 13 amino acids. The germline V and J ends were trimmed by 3 bases and 0 bases, with 6 bases remaining between them. Looked up from germline, CDR1 is MGHRA and CDR2 is YSYEKL.

V and J are TRBV10-3 and TRBJ1-2; D is unclear. Germline assignment: CDR1 ENHRY and CDR2 SYGVKD. Trimming stripped 8 bases from V and 9 bases from J, with 28 bases between. CDR3 length: 16 amino acids. CDR3 nucleotides: TGTGCCATCCGGAGCCCGTTATTGCCCCTCGAATATAGCTACACCTTC. Protein: CAIRSPLLPLEYSYTF.

The chain employs TRBV3-1 and TRBJ2-7; a weak D match, TRBD2 (7 bases). Germline CDR1 reads LGHDT; CDR2 reads YNNKEL (reference sequence). This CDR3 has 14 residues. The V end was cut by 1 base, the J end by 5 bases, with 12 bases between. CDR3 coding DNA: TGTGCCAGCAGCCAAGTAGGGGGGGCCCACGAGCAGTACTTC. Its protein is CASSQVGGAHEQYF.

This clonotype was detected ten times or more. The CDR3 reads CASSLSAGSNYEQYF. The CDR3 nucleotides read TGTGCCAGCAGTTTATCAGCGGGGAGTAACTACGAGCAGTACTTC. The V gene is TRBV27, the J gene TRBJ2-7; 7 nucleotides align to TRBD2. The CDR3 contains 15 residues. Unmatched junction bases numbered 5, after V lost 0 bases and J lost 3 bases. The germline gives CDR1 MNHEY, CDR2 SMNVEV (reference sequence).

As to this clonotype: A read error may explain this, as a much larger clone is one base away. The chain uses TRBV24-1 and TRBJ2-3; TRBD1 might be the D (6 bases). Germline assignment: CDR1 KGHDR and CDR2 SFDVKD. V dropped 3 bases and J dropped 5 bases, with 14 bases sitting between them. CDR3 length: 15 amino acids. CDR3 sequence reads: CATSDVSGARDTQYF. DNA of the CDR3: TGTGCCACCAGTGATGTCTCAGGGGCGAGAGATACGCAGTATTTT.

This clonotype has at least ten counts. The V gene is TRBV12-3 or TRBV12-4, the J gene TRBJ2-7; D is unresolved. The CDR3 totals 13 residues. V was shortened by 5 bases and J by 10 bases, with 18 bases between the two germline ends. The CDR3 spells CASSLSLTQLQYF. The CDR3 nucleotides read TGTGCCAGCAGTCTGAGCCTTACTCAGTTACAGTACTTC.

This clonotype was counted a few times. One end of the junction does not line up with germline, which may come from a read error. This CDR3 reads CASRDLNSENTIYF. For the CDR3, the DNA is TGTGCCAGCAGGGACCTGAACTCTGAAAACACCATATATTTT. The gene calls are TRBV25-1 and TRBJ1-3; D remains ambiguous. CDR3 length equals 14 residues. From germline, CDR1 is MGHDK and CDR2 SYGVNS.

This clonotype was seen at least ten times. The chain links TRBV12-3 or TRBV12-4 to TRBJ2-1; perhaps D is TRBD1 or TRBD2 (5 bases each). The CDR3 is 11 residues long. Between the trimmed V and J ends, which lost 8 bases and 7 bases, there was a span of 9 bases. The CDR3 nucleotides read TGTGCCAGCCTCAGGGAGAATGAGCAGTTCTTC. This translates into CASLRENEQFF.

Many counts were recorded for this clonotype. The gene calls are TRBV27 and TRBJ2-3, with TRBD1 identical over 8 bases. The CDR3 runs 16 residues. J lost 3 bases, V lost 5 bases, and 10 bases had no gene match. Germline values: CDR1 MNHEY, CDR2 SMNVEV (reference sequence). CDR3 DNA sequence: TGTGCCAGCAGTCCCCACGACAGGGGCGGAACAGATACGCAGTATTTT. Its translation: CASSPHDRGGTDTQYF.